This is a list of T cell receptor beta chains from one sample in a study. MiXCR was run by TCRdb on the 5' RACE reads, yielding one entry per CDR3 protein. The data hold about 32,000 distinct CDR3 sequences, with approximately 24% observed a single time. Sequencing input: memory CD4+ T cells sorted from blood. These receptors came from a female donor with breast cancer. CDR3s include the opening cysteine and the closing phenylalanine or tryptophan. D genes are given only for firm matches. Size tells how often a clone was seen (once, few, many) or the class of an expanded clone, and some rows leave it out.

D gene	J gene	V gene	clone size	CDR3 protein	CDR3 DNA
-	TRBJ1-5	TRBV6-6	-	CASSFTESSNQPQHF	TGTGCCAGCAGTTTCACAGAGAGTAGCAATCAGCCCCAGCATTTT
-	TRBJ2-7	TRBV21-1	-	CASSKEGDEQYF	TGTGCCAGCAGCAAAGAGGGCGACGAGCAGTACTTC
-	TRBJ2-2	TRBV5-1	-	CAGRVGLKTGELFF	TGCGCCGGACGCGTGGGTCTTAAAACCGGGGAGCTGTTTTTT
-	TRBJ1-6	TRBV20-1	-	CSAREGTKHSPLHF	TGCAGTGCTAGAGAGGGGACAAAGCATTCACCCCTCCACTTT
TRBD2	TRBJ2-3	TRBV4-1	-	CASSQALAGGGTDTQYF	TGCGCCAGCAGCCAAGCGCTAGCGGGAGGAGGGACAGATACGCAGTATTTT
-	TRBJ2-2	TRBV27	few	CASRSVTGELFF	TGTGCCAGCAGGTCGGTTACCGGGGAGCTGTTTTTT
TRBD1	TRBJ2-3	TRBV7-9	many	CASSAGTGRTDTQYF	TGTGCCAGCAGCGCCGGGACAGGACGCACAGATACGCAGTATTTT
-	TRBJ1-1	TRBV10-3	few	CAIGDMNTEAFF	TGTGCCATAGGGGACATGAACACTGAAGCTTTCTTT
TRBD2	TRBJ2-1	TRBV6-2/TRBV6-3	-	CASSLSGRDYNEQFF	TGTGCCAGCAGTTTGAGCGGGAGGGATTACAATGAGCAGTTCTTC
-	TRBJ2-7	TRBV9	many	CASSVAPTGVDYEQYF	TGTGCCAGCAGCGTAGCCCCAACAGGAGTCGACTACGAGCAGTACTTC
-	TRBJ1-3	TRBV6-2/TRBV6-3	-	CASSYSAGRSGNTIYF	TGTGCCAGCAGTTATTCCGCGGGCCGCTCTGGAAACACCATATATTTT
-	TRBJ1-1	TRBV5-1	-	CASSFTVETEAFF	TGCGCCAGCAGCTTTACAGTGGAAACTGAAGCTTTCTTT
-	TRBJ2-1	TRBV6-5	many	CASSYRRTGGNEQFF	TGTGCCAGCAGTTACCGTCGGACAGGAGGGAATGAGCAGTTCTTC
TRBD1	TRBJ2-7	TRBV20-1	many	CSAKGQGPGDYEQYF	TGCAGTGCTAAGGGACAGGGCCCCGGGGACTACGAGCAGTACTTC
TRBD1	TRBJ2-2	TRBV7-9	many	CASSLDRGNTGELFF	TGTGCCAGCAGCCTCGACAGGGGGAACACCGGGGAGCTGTTTTTT